This T cell receptor beta chain is drawn from a study of blood T cell repertoires in COVID-19. Recruited during active infection, patients (from Seattle) were subsequently followed longitudinally. Original processing notes: Amplification of reference gene primers was used by the study to estimate nucleated cell counts. Clones were read by immunoSEQ multiplex PCR, and TCRdb kept only the in-frame ones, dropping some. V, J and clone size are taken as reported in that table, and D and trimming were inferred from the DNA itself. The profile shows around 460,000 clones, around nine tenths of them singletons. Germline V gives CDR1 SGHAT, CDR2 FQNNGV. This CDR3 comprises 17 residues. The V end was cut by 1 base, the J end by 1 base, with 14 bases between.

Sequences were obtained from peripheral blood. The receptor's source is a man younger than 35 with COVID-19, enrolled during active disease. The chain recombines TRBV11-2 with TRBJ1-3, with a tentative D call TRBD1 (5 bases). The CDR3 region is CASSLVSQGTSGNTIYF. CDR3 nucleotide sequence: TGTGCCAGCAGCTTAGTATCTCAGGGAACTTCTGGAAACACCATATATTTT.